The 7 T cell receptor beta chains given below trace back to one sample, sequenced in a study of T-cell reconstitution after alpha-beta-depleted transplantation in children. Construction of the TCRbeta library involved unique molecular identifiers. TCRdb processed the PCR reads anew with MiXCR; each CDR3 protein has one entry. The sample records 500,000 to 600,000 distinct CDR3 sequences, approximately 20% being singletons. Source: PBMCs from the stem cell graft donor, taken from the stem cell graft. Receptors originate from a human donor who donated a stem cell graft to a child with acute lymphoblastic leukemia.

This clonotype came up a few times. J is TRBJ1-2 and V is TRBV27; the match to TRBD1 covers 9 bases. The CDR3 covers 18 residues. V was pared by 4 bases and J by 6 bases, with 18 bases of the junction left unmatched. Germline-derived CDR1 and CDR2 are MNHEY and SMNVEV (reference sequence). The CDR3 region has the DNA TGTGCCAGCAGTTCGGGGACAGGGAATGTTCTGAATGTTCATGGCTACACCTTC. Its protein product is CASSSGTGNVLNVHGYTF.

CDR3 residues: CSVVLPGWYYGYTF. CDR3 bases: TGCAGCGTCGTACTCCCAGGGTGGTACTATGGCTACACCTTC. The chain couples TRBV29-1 to TRBJ1-2; possibly TRBD1 for D (5 bases). V was trimmed by 6 bases and J by 3 bases, leaving 17 bases between them. CDR3 length: 14 residues. Germline V gives CDR1 SQVTM, CDR2 ANQGSEA.

This clonotype was seen a few times. The chain carries TRBV5-6 and TRBJ1-2; D is ambiguous. Trimming shortened V by 8 bases and J by 4 bases, and 18 bases separated the two germline ends. Germline values: CDR1 SGHDT, CDR2 YYEEEE. The CDR3 extends over 14 amino acids. The CDR3 DNA is TGTGCCAGTCGAGCGATGGTACAGATCTATGGCTACACCTTC. Its translation is CASRAMVQIYGYTF.

This clonotype was counted between two and nine times. The chain has TRBV6-5 and TRBJ1-2; D uncertain. CDR3 size: 14 residues. Germline loops: CDR1 MNHEY, CDR2 SVGAGI. V gave up 0 bases and J gave up 4 bases, with 9 bases separating them. The CDR3 DNA sequence: TGTGCCAGCAGTTACTCAAGGGTTGGCTATGGCTACACCTTC. It is translated as CASSYSRVGYGYTF.

This clonotype was seen only a few times. V usage is TRBV12-3 or TRBV12-4 and J usage is TRBJ1-2; tentatively, D is TRBD1 (5 bases). With 6 bases removed from V and 2 bases from J, the gap between germline ends came to 16 bases. This CDR3 spans 15 amino acids. CDR3 nucleotide sequence: TGTGCCAGCAGACCTTTCGACAGAGCGAACTATGGCTACACCTTC. Protein sequence: CASRPFDRANYGYTF.

The J gene is TRBJ2-3, the V gene TRBV4-1, with a possible D match to TRBD2 (5 bases). Trimming stripped 3 bases from V and 3 bases from J, with 13 bases between. CDR3 length: 15 residues. CDR1 is MGHRA, CDR2 YSYEKL, per germline. CDR3 in DNA: TGCGCCAGCAGCCATCAAATGGGCGGGACAGATACGCAGTATTTT. This gives the protein CASSHQMGGTDTQYF.

The count of this clonotype is one. A read error may produce the germline difference seen at one junction end. The rearrangement links TRBV7-9 to TRBJ2-7; D possibly corresponds to TRBD2 (6 bases). The CDR3 consists of 14 residues. The germline V gene encodes CDR1 SEHNR and CDR2 FQNEAQ (reference sequence). The DNA for the CDR3 is TGTGCCAGCTGCTTGGGTGATAGGACTACGGAGCAGTACTTC. It is translated as CASCLGDRTTEQYF.